This T cell receptor (beta chain) was recorded in a study of CD8+ T cells in alopecia areata. After isolation, RNA underwent reverse transcription to generate cDNA as the sequencing template. TCRdb keeps only in-frame clones here, not all; method: immunoSEQ multiplex PCR. The sample has about 140,000 clones, 45% to 60% seen once. Treatment defined: oral pan-JAK inhibitor, 5-10 mg twice daily. Lesional scalp punch biopsies and peripheral blood came from alopecia areata patients. CDR1 is SGHRS and CDR2 is YFSETQ in the germline V gene. This CDR3 has 13 residues. V gave up 2 bases and J gave up 4 bases, with 10 bases separating them. This clone was recorded once. Its antigen is unidentified. Study-wide findings and caveats: Normal scalp had lower clonality than lesional scalp, with alopecia totalis/universalis lesions showing this most strongly.

The receptor was derived from a human donor with alopecia areata. The chain combines TRBV5-1 with TRBJ2-7, with D hard to call. The source material was CD8+ T cells sorted from blood, sampled at week 4, from a patient treated with tofacitinib. This CDR3 reads CASSFTIRYEQYF. CDR3 bases: TGCGCCAGCAGCTTCACTATCCGATACGAGCAGTACTTC.